This T cell receptor (beta chain) stems from a study of T cell responses to AZD1222 COVID-19 vaccine. Whole-study results and caveats: Most donors were white British, females outnumbered males, and clonal diversity was possibly underestimated.

The assay was immunoSEQ multiplex PCR, and TCRdb's table has in-frame clones only and misses some. The table records roughly 140,000 clones, about 88% of them present only once. In regard to this clone: The antigen is unknown.

This CDR3 is built from 15 residues. CDR1 and CDR2 (germline): MRHNA, SNTAGT. Trimming took off 2 bases at V and 7 bases at J, with 14 bases between the two ends. This TCR came from an adult who had recovered from COVID-19. The sequencing here drew on peripheral blood, taken after recovery from COVID-19. The chain employs TRBV6-4 and TRBJ2-2; tentative D call: TRBD1 (6 bases). This CDR3 is CASSDQQGSGGELFF. CDR3 DNA: TGTGCCAGCAGTGACCAACAGGGCTCGGGCGGGGAGCTGTTTTTT.